The 22 T cell receptor beta chains in this list originate from one sample, sequenced in a study of blood T cell repertoires in COVID-19. Sequenced by immunoSEQ multiplex PCR; TCRdb stores in-frame clones only, minus some. The sample holds 310,000 or so clones; roughly nine tenths are singletons and the top ten take roughly 6.7%. Source material: peripheral blood. The source is a man younger than 35 who had recovered from COVID-19.

This chain connects TRBV7-9 to TRBJ2-7, with TRBD2 matching over 9 bases. Germline CDR1 is SEHNR and CDR2 is FQNEAQ (reference sequence). CDR3 length: 15 amino acids. The junction had 8 bases not matched to a gene; V was cut back by 5 bases and J by 3 bases. CDR3 in DNA: TGTGCCAGCAGCCTTGAGCGGGGGGCCGACTACGAGCAGTACTTC. Translating it yields CASSLERGADYEQYF.

The V gene is TRBV6-5, the J gene TRBJ2-7, with D possibly matching TRBD2 (5 bases). The V gene's germline CDR1 is MNHEY and CDR2 SVGAGI. CDR3 length: 13 residues. Between the trimmed V and J ends, which lost 4 bases and 4 bases, there was a span of 11 bases. The CDR3 DNA sequence: TGTGCCAGCAGTTCGGGCTGGGAGTACGAGCAGTACTTC. This codes for CASSSGWEYEQYF.

The genes are TRBV6-5 and TRBJ2-3, with TRBD2 identical over 11 bases. With V trimmed by 6 bases and J by 4 bases, 6 bases remained unmatched. From germline, CDR1 is MNHEY and CDR2 SVGAGI. This CDR3 contains 15 residues. The CDR3 spells CASSALAGAADTQYF. The CDR3, as DNA: TGTGCCAGCAGCGCACTAGCGGGGGCGGCAGATACGCAGTATTTT.

This clone was recorded a few times. The rearrangement joins TRBV5-1 to TRBJ2-3; D unresolved. The CDR3 is made up of 16 amino acids. Germline values: CDR1 SGHRS, CDR2 YFSETQ. Trimming stripped 4 bases from V and 3 bases from J, with 18 bases between. CDR3 nucleotides: TGCGCCAGCAGCCTACAGTCCCATGGGTCGACAGATACGCAGTATTTT. It is translated as CASSLQSHGSTDTQYF.

The sample holds one count of this clone. V and J are TRBV19 and TRBJ2-7; D is perhaps TRBD2 (7 bases). The length of the CDR3 is 14 residues. Trimming took off 5 bases at V and 6 bases at J, with 17 bases between the two ends. The germline V gene encodes CDR1 LNHDA and CDR2 SQIVND (reference sequence). CDR3 coding DNA: TGTGCCAGTAGTCGGGGGATCGGGGGGCCCGAGCAGTACTTC. This gives the protein CASSRGIGGPEQYF.

The CDR3 is CASSISSMDTQYF. The CDR3 DNA reads TGTGCCAGCAGCATCAGTAGCATGGATACGCAGTATTTT. The V gene is TRBV9, the J gene TRBJ2-3; D is unresolved. Germline values: CDR1 SGDLS, CDR2 YYNGEE. This CDR3 comprises 13 residues. The V gene lost 4 bases and the J gene lost 6 bases, with 12 bases spanning the gap.

The J gene is TRBJ2-2, the V gene TRBV24-1, with 7 bases that match TRBD2. V shed 6 bases and J 5 bases; nucleotides not matched to a gene: 5. CDR1 KGHDR and CDR2 SFDVKD come from the germline V gene. This CDR3 contains 14 residues. In DNA, the CDR3 is TGTGCCACCAGTCGACGGGGGGAAACCGGGGAGCTGTTTTTT. Its protein is CATSRRGETGELFF.

J is TRBJ1-4 and V is TRBV7-9, with TRBD1 matching over 7 bases. The CDR3 is made up of 14 amino acids. The V and J ends lost 4 bases and 6 bases, in that order; junction bases with no gene match: 5. Germline values: CDR1 SEHNR, CDR2 FQNEAQ (reference sequence). CDR3 amino acids: CASSSGTADEKLFF. CDR3 sequence (DNA): TGTGCCAGCAGCTCCGGGACAGCTGATGAAAAACTGTTTTTT.

The V call is TRBV30, the J call TRBJ1-4; 7 nucleotides agree with TRBD1. The CDR3 is 14 residues long. The germline gives CDR1 GTSNPN, CDR2 SVGIG (reference sequence). V was clipped by 2 bases and J by 6 bases; unmatched bases: 6. The CDR3 bases are TGTGCCTGGAGTCAAGGGGGCGCGGATGAAAAACTGTTTTTT. Translating it yields CAWSQGGADEKLFF.

This clone has more than one count but fewer than ten. Within the sample, other DNA sequences also encode this same CDR3. J is TRBJ1-2 and V is TRBV6-5; D may be TRBD1 (5 bases). The CDR3 is 15 amino acids. V dropped 0 bases and J dropped 8 bases, with 16 bases sitting between them. Germline CDR1 is MNHEY and CDR2 is SVGAGI. CDR3 coding DNA: TGTGCCAGCAGTTACTCGACGCAGGGTAATTACGGCTACACCTTC. This encodes CASSYSTQGNYGYTF.

The chain recombines TRBV4-1 with TRBJ1-1; D perhaps matches TRBD1 (5 bases). The CDR3 covers 15 residues. Trimming removed 2 bases at V and 5 bases at J, with 15 bases between. Looked up from germline, CDR1 is MGHRA and CDR2 is YSYEKL. CDR3 protein: CASSQQKAGGTEAFF. CDR3 in DNA: TGCGCCAGCAGCCAACAGAAGGCGGGGGGGACTGAAGCTTTCTTT.

The chain uses TRBV4-1 and TRBJ1-5; D gene ambiguous. The CDR3 runs 18 residues. V shed 0 bases and J shed 1 base, with 16 bases lying between them. In germline, CDR1 is MGHRA, CDR2 YSYEKL. The CDR3, as DNA: TGCGCCAGCAGCCAAGACGGGGTGACGGGGTTCAGCAATCAGCCCCAGCATTTT. This encodes CASSQDGVTGFSNQPQHF.

The CDR3 loop is CASSHDRVPQEQFF. The DNA for the CDR3 is TGTGCCAGCAGCCATGACAGGGTCCCCCAAGAGCAGTTCTTC. The chain joins TRBV7-9 to TRBJ2-1; TRBD1 matches at 7 bases. V shed 5 bases, J shed 10 bases, and the junction held 11 bases outside the gene matches. The germline CDR1 and CDR2 sequences are SEHNR and FQNEAQ (reference sequence). The CDR3 is 14 amino acids.

Details on this clone: The sample contains more than one DNA sequence encoding this CDR3. The rearrangement joins TRBV11-2 to TRBJ2-7; D gene ambiguous. The CDR3 loop spans 14 amino acids. V lost 1 base to trimming and J lost 1 base, with 8 bases between them. Germline V CDR1 and CDR2: SGHAT, FQNNGV. Here the CDR3 reads CASSLGQASYEQYF. CDR3 nucleotides: TGTGCCAGCAGCTTAGGTCAGGCATCCTACGAGCAGTACTTC.

Concerning this clone itself: Other DNA sequences of this sample code for an identical CDR3. The J gene is TRBJ2-1, the V gene TRBV24-1, with D perhaps TRBD1 (5 bases). Germline V gene lookup returns CDR1 KGHDR and CDR2 SFDVKD. The CDR3 sequence is 15 residues long. V lost 3 bases, J lost 4 bases, and 12 bases lay in between. The CDR3 protein is CATSDPLDSYNEQFF. The CDR3 DNA reads as TGTGCCACCAGTGATCCCCTTGACAGTTACAATGAGCAGTTCTTC.

The V gene is TRBV10-3, the J gene TRBJ1-1; TRBD1 is a possible D gene (5 bases). The CDR3 covers 15 residues. Trimming shortened V by 2 bases and J by 6 bases, and 16 bases separated the two germline ends. CDR1 and CDR2 from the germline V gene are ENHRY and SYGVKD. CDR3 residues: CAISEGAGRVAEAFF. In nucleotides, the CDR3 is TGTGCCATCAGTGAGGGGGCTGGCAGGGTTGCTGAAGCTTTCTTT.

The V and J genes are TRBV27 and TRBJ2-7; 8 positions match TRBD2. CDR3 length equals 18 residues. Germline CDR1 and CDR2: MNHEY and SMNVEV (reference sequence). Trimming took 1 base from V and 6 from J; bases not matched to a gene: 17. CDR3 sequence (DNA): TGTGCCAGCAGTTTATGGGCTGTCGGCGGGAGGTGGGGGAGCGAGCAGTACTTC. This translates into CASSLWAVGGRWGSEQYF.

This chain uses TRBV6-1 with TRBJ2-1; TRBD2 matches 8 bases. Germline loops: CDR1 MNHNS, CDR2 SASEGT. CDR3 size: 24 residues. J lost 8 bases, V lost 1 base, and 34 bases had no gene match. CDR3 amino acids: CASSEVFFGWASGYPTLRSYEQFF. In DNA form, the CDR3 reads TGTGCCAGCAGTGAAGTCTTTTTTGGTTGGGCTAGCGGGTATCCCACCCTCCGGAGCTATGAGCAGTTCTTC.

The DNA for the CDR3 is TGTGCCAGCAGTCCCACAGGCACGAATCAGCCCCAGCATTTT. Protein product: CASSPTGTNQPQHF. The chain joins TRBV2 to TRBJ1-5, with D tentatively TRBD1 (5 bases). This CDR3 comprises 14 residues. Germline assignment: CDR1 SNHLY and CDR2 FYNNEI. Deletions cut 5 bases from V and 4 bases from J, with 12 bases between.

The rearrangement uses TRBV6-1 and TRBJ1-1; D call uncertain. CDR1 and CDR2 (germline): MNHNS, SASEGT. This CDR3 spans 13 amino acids. Deletions cut 0 bases from V and 6 bases from J, with 8 bases between. CDR3 in DNA: TGTGCCAGCAGTGAAGCGGAGTGGTCTGAAGCTTTCTTT. This sequence encodes CASSEAEWSEAFF.

The chain has TRBV6-5 and TRBJ1-1; 12 nucleotides line up with TRBD1. Trimming took 8 bases from V and 4 from J; bases not matched to a gene: 8. The germline gives CDR1 MNHEY, CDR2 SVGAGI. This CDR3 is built from 15 residues. CDR3 loop: CASHGTGGSLTEAFF. The CDR3 DNA sequence: TGTGCCAGCCACGGGACAGGGGGCTCCCTCACTGAAGCTTTCTTT.

This clone was seen only a few times. The V call is TRBV3-1 (or the pseudogene TRBV3-2), the J call TRBJ1-4, with D tentatively TRBD1 (6 bases). The CDR3 runs 14 residues. Trimming removed 6 bases from V and 8 bases from J, with 16 bases in between. CDR1 is LGHDT, CDR2 YNNKEL, per germline (reference sequence). The CDR3 coding sequence is TGTGCCAGCAGTCTAGGGGGAATTAACGAAAAACTGTTTTTT. Protein sequence: CASSLGGINEKLFF.